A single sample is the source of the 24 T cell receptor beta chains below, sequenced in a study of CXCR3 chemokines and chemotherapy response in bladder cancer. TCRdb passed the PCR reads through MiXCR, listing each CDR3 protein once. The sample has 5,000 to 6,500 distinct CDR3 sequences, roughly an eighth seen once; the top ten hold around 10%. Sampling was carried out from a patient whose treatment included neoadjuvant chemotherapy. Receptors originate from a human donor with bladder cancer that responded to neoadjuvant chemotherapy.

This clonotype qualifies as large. CDR3 sequence reads: CASSYPIDRAEDKNIQYF. The DNA of the CDR3 is TGTGCCAGCAGTTACCCAATAGACAGGGCTGAGGACAAAAACATTCAGTACTTC. The chain employs TRBV6-2 or TRBV6-3 and TRBJ2-4, with TRBD1 matching over 7 bases. The CDR3 loop spans 18 amino acids. Germline loops: CDR1 MNHEY, CDR2 SVGEGT. Unmatched junction bases numbered 13, after V lost 2 bases and J lost 3 bases.

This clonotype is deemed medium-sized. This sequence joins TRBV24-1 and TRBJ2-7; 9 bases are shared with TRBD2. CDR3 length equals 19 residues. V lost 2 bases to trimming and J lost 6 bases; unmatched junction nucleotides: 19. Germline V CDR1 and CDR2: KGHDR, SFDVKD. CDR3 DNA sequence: TGTGCCACCAGTGATTCCCAAATCACTCGGCGGGAGGGTACCTGCGAGCAGTACTTC. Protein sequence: CATSDSQITRREGTCEQYF.

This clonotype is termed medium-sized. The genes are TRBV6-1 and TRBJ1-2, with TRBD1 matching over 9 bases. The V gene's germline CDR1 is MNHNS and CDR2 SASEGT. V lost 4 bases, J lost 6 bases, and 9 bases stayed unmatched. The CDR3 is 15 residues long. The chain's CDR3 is CASSGIQGATNGYTF. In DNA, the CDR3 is TGTGCCAGCAGTGGAATACAGGGGGCTACGAATGGCTACACCTTC.

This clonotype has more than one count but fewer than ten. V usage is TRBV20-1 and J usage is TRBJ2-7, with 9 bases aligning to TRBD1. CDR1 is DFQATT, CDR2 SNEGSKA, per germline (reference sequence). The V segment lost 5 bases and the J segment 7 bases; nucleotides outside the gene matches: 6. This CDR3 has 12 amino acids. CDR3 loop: CSAVDRGGEQYF. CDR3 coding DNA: TGCAGTGCTGTGGACAGGGGAGGTGAGCAGTACTTC.

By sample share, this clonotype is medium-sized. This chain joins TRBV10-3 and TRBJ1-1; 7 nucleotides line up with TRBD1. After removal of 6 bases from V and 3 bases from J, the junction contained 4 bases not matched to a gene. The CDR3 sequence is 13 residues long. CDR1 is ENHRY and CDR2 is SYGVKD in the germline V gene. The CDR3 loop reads CAISKTGDTEAFF. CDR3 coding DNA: TGTGCCATCAGCAAAACAGGGGACACTGAAGCTTTCTTT.

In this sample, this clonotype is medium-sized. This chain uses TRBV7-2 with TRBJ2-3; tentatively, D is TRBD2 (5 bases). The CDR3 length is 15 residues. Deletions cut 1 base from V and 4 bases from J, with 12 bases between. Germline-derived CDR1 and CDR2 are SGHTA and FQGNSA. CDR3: CASSLDGTSADTQYF. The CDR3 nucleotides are TGTGCCAGCAGCTTAGACGGCACTAGTGCAGATACGCAGTATTTT.

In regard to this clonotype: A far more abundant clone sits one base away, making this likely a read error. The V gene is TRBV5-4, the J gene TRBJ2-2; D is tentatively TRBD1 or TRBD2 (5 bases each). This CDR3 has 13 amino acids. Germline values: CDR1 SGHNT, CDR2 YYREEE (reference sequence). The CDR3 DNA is TGTGCCAACAGCTCCCTGGGGGCCGGGGAGCTGTTTTTT. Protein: CANSSLGAGELFF.

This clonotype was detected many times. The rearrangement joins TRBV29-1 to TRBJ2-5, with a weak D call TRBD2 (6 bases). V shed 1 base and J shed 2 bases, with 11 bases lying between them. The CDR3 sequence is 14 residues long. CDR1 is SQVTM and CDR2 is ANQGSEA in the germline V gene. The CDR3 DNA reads TGCAGCGTTGAAGGGGAGGCGGGGCAAGAGACCCAGTACTTC. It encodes CSVEGEAGQETQYF.

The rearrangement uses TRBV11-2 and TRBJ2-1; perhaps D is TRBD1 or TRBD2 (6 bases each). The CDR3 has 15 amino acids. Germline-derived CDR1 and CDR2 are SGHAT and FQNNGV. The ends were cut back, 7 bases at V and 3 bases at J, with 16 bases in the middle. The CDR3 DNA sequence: TGTGCCAGCAACCGAGGGGGGTCACACTACAATGAGCAGTTCTTC. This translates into CASNRGGSHYNEQFF.

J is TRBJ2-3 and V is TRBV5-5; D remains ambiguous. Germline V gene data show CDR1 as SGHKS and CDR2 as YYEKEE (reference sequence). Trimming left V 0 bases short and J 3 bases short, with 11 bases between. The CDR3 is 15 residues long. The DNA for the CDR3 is TGTGCCAGCAGCTTGGAGTTTTGGGGAACAGATACGCAGTATTTT. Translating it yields CASSLEFWGTDTQYF.

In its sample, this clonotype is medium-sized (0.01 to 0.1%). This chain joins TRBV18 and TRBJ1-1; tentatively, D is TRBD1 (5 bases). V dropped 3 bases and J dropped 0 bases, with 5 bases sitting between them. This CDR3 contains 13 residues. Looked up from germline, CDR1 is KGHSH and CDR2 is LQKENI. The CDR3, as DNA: TGTGCCAGCTCACCGGGACTGAACACTGAAGCTTTCTTT. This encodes CASSPGLNTEAFF.

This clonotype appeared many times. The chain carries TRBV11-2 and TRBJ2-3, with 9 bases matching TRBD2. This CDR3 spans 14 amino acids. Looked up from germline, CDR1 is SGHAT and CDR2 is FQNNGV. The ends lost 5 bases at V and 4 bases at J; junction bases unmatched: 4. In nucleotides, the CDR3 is TGTGCCAGCAGCCAAGCGGGAGGAGCAGATACGCAGTATTTT. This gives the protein CASSQAGGADTQYF.

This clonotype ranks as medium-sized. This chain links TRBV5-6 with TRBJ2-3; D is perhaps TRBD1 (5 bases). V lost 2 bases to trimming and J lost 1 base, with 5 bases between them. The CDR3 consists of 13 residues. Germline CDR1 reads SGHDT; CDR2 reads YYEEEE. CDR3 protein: CASSFRGTDTQYF. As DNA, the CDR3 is TGTGCCAGCAGCTTCAGGGGCACAGATACGCAGTATTTT.

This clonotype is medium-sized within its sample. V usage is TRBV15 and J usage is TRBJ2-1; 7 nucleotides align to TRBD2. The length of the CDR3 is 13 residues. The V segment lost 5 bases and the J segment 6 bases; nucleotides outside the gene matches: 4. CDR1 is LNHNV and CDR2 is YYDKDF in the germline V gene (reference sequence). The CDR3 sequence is CATSGGTTNEQFF. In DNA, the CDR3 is TGTGCCACCAGCGGGGGGACTACCAATGAGCAGTTCTTC.

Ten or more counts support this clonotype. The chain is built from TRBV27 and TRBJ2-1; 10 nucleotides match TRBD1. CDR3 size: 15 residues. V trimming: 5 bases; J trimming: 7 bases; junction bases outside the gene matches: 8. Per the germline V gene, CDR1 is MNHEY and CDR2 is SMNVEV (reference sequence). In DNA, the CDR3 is TGTGCCAGCAGTCCAGGACAGGGGGTATTGAATGAGCAGTTCTTC. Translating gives CASSPGQGVLNEQFF.

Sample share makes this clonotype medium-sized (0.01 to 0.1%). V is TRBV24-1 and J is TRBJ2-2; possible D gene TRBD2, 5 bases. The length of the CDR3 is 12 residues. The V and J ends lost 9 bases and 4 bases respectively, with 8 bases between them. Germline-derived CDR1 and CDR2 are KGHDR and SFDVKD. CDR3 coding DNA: TGTGCCACCCATGGGAGCACCGGGGAGCTGTTTTTT. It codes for CATHGSTGELFF.

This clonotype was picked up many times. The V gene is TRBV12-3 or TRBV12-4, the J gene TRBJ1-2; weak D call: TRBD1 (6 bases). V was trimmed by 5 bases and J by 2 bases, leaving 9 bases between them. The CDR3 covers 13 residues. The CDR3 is CASSDTGNYGYTF. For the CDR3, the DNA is TGTGCCAGCAGTGATACAGGGAACTATGGCTACACCTTC.

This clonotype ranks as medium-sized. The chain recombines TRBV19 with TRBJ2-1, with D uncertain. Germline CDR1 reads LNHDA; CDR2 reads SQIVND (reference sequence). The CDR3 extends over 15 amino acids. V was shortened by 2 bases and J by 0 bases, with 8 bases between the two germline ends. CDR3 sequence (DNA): TGTGCCAGTAGTATAAGGGTCAGCTCCTACAATGAGCAGTTCTTC. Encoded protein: CASSIRVSSYNEQFF. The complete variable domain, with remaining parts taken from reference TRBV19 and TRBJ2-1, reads DGGITQSPKYLFRKEGQNVTLSCEQNLNHDAMYWYRQDPGQGLRLIYYSQIVNDFQKGDIAEGYSVSREKKESFPLTVTSAQKNPTAFYLCASSIRVSSYNEQFFGPGTRLTVL.

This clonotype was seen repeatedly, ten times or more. CDR3 protein: CASSPPTGYTGELFF. Here the CDR3 DNA reads TGTGCCAGCTCACCACCGACCGGATACACCGGGGAGCTGTTTTTT. The chain has TRBV18 and TRBJ2-2; D is ambiguous. V lost 0 bases to trimming and J lost 3 bases, with 8 bases between them. CDR3 size: 15 residues. Germline CDR1 and CDR2: KGHSH and LQKENI.

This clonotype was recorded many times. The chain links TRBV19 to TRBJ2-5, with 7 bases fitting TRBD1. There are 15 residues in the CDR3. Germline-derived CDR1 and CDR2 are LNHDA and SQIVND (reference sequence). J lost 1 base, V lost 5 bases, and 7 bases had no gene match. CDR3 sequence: CASSPGQAIQETQYF. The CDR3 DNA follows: TGTGCCAGTAGTCCCGGACAGGCCATCCAAGAGACCCAGTACTTC.

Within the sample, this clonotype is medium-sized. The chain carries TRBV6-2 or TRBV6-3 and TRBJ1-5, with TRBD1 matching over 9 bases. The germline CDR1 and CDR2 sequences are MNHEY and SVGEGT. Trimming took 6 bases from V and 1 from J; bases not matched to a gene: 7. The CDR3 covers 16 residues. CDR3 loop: CASSDRGSRSNQPQHF. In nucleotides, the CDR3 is TGTGCCAGCAGCGACAGGGGGAGCAGGAGCAATCAGCCCCAGCATTTT.

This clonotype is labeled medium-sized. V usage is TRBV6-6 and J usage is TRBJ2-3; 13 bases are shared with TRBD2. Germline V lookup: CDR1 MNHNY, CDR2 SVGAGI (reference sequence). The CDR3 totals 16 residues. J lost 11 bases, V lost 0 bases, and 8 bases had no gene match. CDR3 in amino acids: CASSYSGLAGVRRQYF. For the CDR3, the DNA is TGTGCCAGCAGTTACTCTGGACTAGCGGGAGTCCGTAGGCAGTATTTT.

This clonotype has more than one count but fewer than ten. This chain's CDR3 is CASSYRAVPPDTQYF. The CDR3 region has the DNA TGTGCCAGCAGTTACCGGGCCGTACCCCCAGATACGCAGTATTTT. The chain joins TRBV6-5 to TRBJ2-3; D remains ambiguous. Trimming left V 2 bases short and J 4 bases short, with 13 bases between. The CDR3 contains 15 residues. Germline V gene lookup returns CDR1 MNHEY and CDR2 SVGAGI.

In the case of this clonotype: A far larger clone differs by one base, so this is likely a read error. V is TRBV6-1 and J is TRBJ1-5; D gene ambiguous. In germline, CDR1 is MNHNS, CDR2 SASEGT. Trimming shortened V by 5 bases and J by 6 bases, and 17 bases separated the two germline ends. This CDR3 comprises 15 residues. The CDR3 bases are TGTGCCAGCAGTTCCCCGAGGGATGGCGGTCAGCCCCAGCATTTT. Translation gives CASSSPRDGGQPQHF.